The source of this T cell receptor (beta chain) is a study of T cells in Graves' hyperthyroidism and ophthalmopathy. General observations from the study: In the blood, most expanded thyroid clonotypes above 0.001 appeared as well.

TCR beta CDR3 regions were amplified from RNA transcripts. The HTBI primer set served for first-round RT-PCR of the TCR CDR3. From the multiplex PCR reads, TCRdb called clonotypes with MiXCR, one entry per CDR3 protein. The sample contains more than 300,000 distinct CDR3 sequences, 13% of which appear only once. Clinical symptoms, serum thyroxine and TRAb, thyroid ultrasound and orbital computed tomography together formed the diagnostic basis. Between the trimmed V and J ends, which lost 4 bases and 0 bases, there was a span of 21 bases. The CDR3 has 19 residues. Germline CDR1 is KGHDR and CDR2 is SFDVKD. This clonotype showed up just a few times. The antigen is unknown.

The chain uses TRBV24-1 and TRBJ2-1, with D uncertain. This TCR came from a woman under 30 with Graves' hyperthyroidism. Sample: blood. In nucleotides, the CDR3 is TGTGCCACCAGTGACCTGAACTACGCCGGATCCAGCTCCTACAATGAGCAGTTCTTC. Protein product: CATSDLNYAGSSSYNEQFF.